Shown below are 20 T cell receptor beta chains from a single sample sequenced in a study of blood T cell repertoires in COVID-19 (dated by TCRdb to the early 2020s). The library was made by the immunoSEQ multiplex PCR assay. TCRdb carries this immuneACCESS record with in-frame sequences only. Its versions omit some clonotypes, under half of them owing to an unresolved V gene in the studies checked, with the rest unexplained. For this sample the table gives around 280,000 clones, of which 89% were detected only once. The leading ten clones occupy 1.7% of the sample. Sequencing used PBMCs or T cells enriched from blood (not recorded which). The receptors were gathered from a woman in her thirties or forties who had recovered from COVID-19.

This clone was seen just once. The V and J genes are TRBV7-9 and TRBJ1-2, with 8 bases lining up with TRBD1. The CDR3 is 15 residues long. Germline V gene data show CDR1 as SEHNR and CDR2 as FQNEAQ (reference sequence). After removal of 4 bases from V and 0 bases from J, the junction contained 4 bases not matched to a gene. For the CDR3, the DNA is TGTGCCAGCAGCTCTCGGGGACAGGCTAACTATGGCTACACCTTC. It translates to CASSSRGQANYGYTF.

V is TRBV12-1 and J is TRBJ2-5; the DNA was not compared with TRBD2, the D call given in the table. TRBV12-1 is shown as a pseudogene. This CDR3 comprises 13 residues. The CDR3 DNA reads as TGTGCCAGCATCCGGGACTGTCAAGAGACCCAGTACTTC. The encoded protein is CASIRDCQETQYF.

The J gene is TRBJ2-5, the V gene TRBV5-6; D may be TRBD2 (6 bases). Germline V gene data show CDR1 as SGHDT and CDR2 as YYEEEE. Trimming stripped 3 bases from V and 5 bases from J, with 14 bases between. This CDR3 contains 14 residues. The CDR3: CASSSTRSGETQYF. In DNA form, the CDR3 reads TGTGCCAGCAGCTCCACCCGCAGCGGGGAGACCCAGTACTTC.

The chain combines TRBV5-4 with TRBJ1-1; no firm D call. The CDR3 has 14 residues. Germline V CDR1 and CDR2: SGHNT, YYREEE (reference sequence). V lost 0 bases and J lost 4, with 10 bases in between. CDR3 loop: CASSLDAAGTEAFF. The CDR3, as DNA: TGTGCCAGCAGCTTGGATGCGGCTGGCACTGAAGCTTTCTTT.

This sequence joins TRBV6-1 and TRBJ1-3; possible D gene TRBD1, 5 bases. This CDR3 is built from 16 residues. Trimming left V 2 bases short and J 5 bases short, with 16 bases between. The germline V gene has CDR1 MNHNS and CDR2 SASEGT. In nucleotides, the CDR3 is TGTGCCAGCAGTGAACTAACGTGGCAGGGAAGAAACACCATATATTTT. This encodes CASSELTWQGRNTIYF.

The chain uses TRBV18 and TRBJ1-5; TRBD1 aligns across 9 bases. The length of the CDR3 is 18 residues. Germline assignment: CDR1 KGHSH and CDR2 LQKENI. J lost 2 bases, V lost 3 bases, and 11 bases had no gene match. The CDR3 loop reads CASSPAGQGSEGNQPQHF. The CDR3 bases are TGTGCCAGCTCACCGGCGGGACAGGGTAGTGAAGGCAATCAGCCCCAGCATTTT.

The sample holds one count of this clone. Other DNA sequences in the sample encode the same CDR3. V usage is TRBV6-2 or TRBV6-3 and J usage is TRBJ1-1; D is uncertain. Germline V gene data show CDR1 as MNHEY and CDR2 as SVGEGT. Trimming removed 4 bases from V and 8 bases from J, with 8 bases in between. The CDR3 loop spans 11 amino acids. The CDR3 nucleotides read TGTGCCAGCAGTTCGGGGTTCGAAGCTTTCTTT. This sequence encodes CASSSGFEAFF.

V and J are TRBV6-5 and TRBJ2-7; 8 bases agree with TRBD2. J was trimmed by 0 bases and V by 6 bases; bases with no gene match: 7. Germline assignment: CDR1 MNHEY and CDR2 SVGAGI. The CDR3 spans 15 residues. The CDR3 DNA reads TGTGCCAGCAGCGCCAGCGGGAGTCTCTCCTACGAGCAGTACTTC. This translates into CASSASGSLSYEQYF.

The genes are TRBV19 and TRBJ2-1, with a possible D match to TRBD2 (6 bases). Germline values: CDR1 LNHDA, CDR2 SQIVND (reference sequence). The CDR3 extends over 15 amino acids. V was clipped by 3 bases and J by 4 bases, with 13 bases between them. CDR3 in amino acids: CASSIEGSGYNEQFF. The CDR3, as DNA: TGTGCCAGTAGTATTGAGGGTAGCGGTTACAATGAGCAGTTCTTC.

This chain links TRBV19 with TRBJ2-2; D might be TRBD2 (6 bases). Per germline, CDR1 LNHDA and CDR2 SQIVND (reference sequence). The CDR3 extends over 18 amino acids. V was cut by 8 bases and J by 6 bases, with 28 bases left in between. The CDR3 nucleotides read TGTGCCAGTGGTCTGGGTAGCGGCCAATACCTAACCTCCGGGGAGCTGTTTTTT. Protein sequence: CASGLGSGQYLTSGELFF.

The chain couples TRBV7-8 to TRBJ1-5; perhaps TRBD1 as D (6 bases). In germline, CDR1 is SGHVS, CDR2 FQNEAQ. V was clipped by 5 bases and J by 5 bases, with 16 bases between them. The CDR3 runs 15 residues. CDR3 sequence (DNA): TGTGCCAGCAGCCTGGACAGTGACCACCATCAGCCCCAGCATTTT. It yields the protein CASSLDSDHHQPQHF.

The chain combines TRBV20-1 with TRBJ1-3; D gene ambiguous. The CDR3 loop spans 12 amino acids. Germline V gene lookup returns CDR1 DFQATT and CDR2 SNEGSKA (reference sequence). Trimming left V 3 bases short and J 4 bases short, with 7 bases between. CDR3: CSASGQGNTIYF. CDR3 in DNA: TGCAGTGCTAGTGGGCAGGGAAACACCATATATTTT.

The chain couples TRBV6-1 to TRBJ2-3, with D perhaps matching TRBD1 (6 bases). The V gene lost 3 bases and the J gene lost 6 bases, with 13 bases spanning the gap. CDR3 length: 14 amino acids. Germline CDR1 and CDR2: MNHNS and SASEGT. CDR3 region: CASSDRGPSDTQYF. The CDR3 DNA sequence: TGTGCCAGCAGTGACAGGGGACCCAGCGATACGCAGTATTTT.

The gene calls are TRBV4-2 and TRBJ1-2, with 9 bases aligning to TRBD1. Looked up from germline, CDR1 is LGHNA and CDR2 is YNFKEQ. With V trimmed by 3 bases and J by 4 bases, 9 bases remained unmatched. The CDR3 consists of 16 residues. The chain's CDR3 is CASSQEQGAMFYGYTF. DNA of the CDR3: TGTGCCAGCAGCCAGGAACAGGGGGCGATGTTCTATGGCTACACCTTC.

The chain joins TRBV19 to TRBJ1-1; TRBD1 agrees at 9 bases. The CDR3 totals 15 residues. J was trimmed by 4 bases and V by 5 bases; bases with no gene match: 8. From germline, CDR1 is LNHDA and CDR2 SQIVND (reference sequence). CDR3 sequence (DNA): TGTGCCAGTAGTGCCGGGGACAGGGAGGTCACTGAAGCTTTCTTT. Protein product: CASSAGDREVTEAFF.

CDR3 nucleotide sequence: TGTGCCAGCAGCCCGCGGGACAGGGGTGGAAACACCATATATTTT. It specifies CASSPRDRGGNTIYF. The gene calls are TRBV3-1 (or the pseudogene TRBV3-2) and TRBJ1-3, with 10 bases lining up with TRBD1. The CDR3 length is 15 residues. CDR1 is LGHDT and CDR2 is YNNKEL in the germline V gene (reference sequence). Unmatched junction bases numbered 3, after V lost 4 bases and J lost 3 bases.

The rearrangement links TRBV6-5 to TRBJ2-7; 7 bases agree with TRBD1. This CDR3 is built from 15 residues. Germline V CDR1 and CDR2: MNHEY, SVGAGI. Trimming at V came to 6 bases and at J to 5 bases, leaving 13 bases not matched to a gene. This CDR3 is CASRMDDRVWDEQYF. CDR3 sequence (DNA): TGTGCCAGCAGAATGGATGACAGGGTGTGGGACGAGCAGTACTTC.

The V call is TRBV19, the J call TRBJ2-1; weak D call: TRBD1 (6 bases). Germline-derived CDR1 and CDR2 are LNHDA and SQIVND (reference sequence). This CDR3 has 16 residues. Trimming pared 6 bases from V and 4 bases from J, leaving 19 bases between. CDR3 in amino acids: CASRGTINGQYNEQFF. The CDR3 DNA reads TGTGCCAGTAGGGGAACGATAAATGGACAGTACAATGAGCAGTTCTTC.

The V and J genes are TRBV5-1 and TRBJ1-4; 7 positions match TRBD1. Trimming at V came to 1 base and at J to 5 bases, leaving 2 bases not matched to a gene. Germline V CDR1 and CDR2: SGHRS, YFSETQ. CDR3 length: 14 residues. The CDR3 sequence is CASSLNRGNEKLFF. CDR3 sequence (DNA): TGCGCCAGCAGCTTGAACAGGGGCAATGAAAAACTGTTTTTT.

This chain links TRBV6-1 with TRBJ2-5; TRBD1 matches at 7 bases. The CDR3 contains 14 residues. Per the germline V gene, CDR1 is MNHNS and CDR2 is SASEGT. The V and J ends lost 3 bases and 4 bases, in that order; junction bases with no gene match: 5. The chain's CDR3 is CASSEVGTAETQYF. The CDR3 nucleotides are TGTGCCAGCAGTGAGGTGGGGACAGCAGAGACCCAGTACTTC.